The source of this TCR beta chain is a study of PD-1 blockade in mismatch repair-deficient tumors. The CDR3 loop spans 15 amino acids. V gave up 4 bases and J gave up 1 base, with 8 bases separating them. The germline gives CDR1 MNHEY, CDR2 SVGAGI. Using immunoSEQ multiplex PCR, the repertoire was profiled, and TCRdb retains in-frame clones only, with some absent. The sample contains approximately 16,000 clones, more than 70% of which appear only once. The receptor comes from an adult with mismatch repair-deficient cancer. The chain recombines TRBV6-5 with TRBJ2-6; no clear D gene. The material sequenced was PBMCs, taken before pembrolizumab treatment. CDR3 nucleotide sequence: TGTGCCAGCAGTTCGACGGCTTCTGGGGCCAACGTCCTGACTTTC. Translating it yields CASSSTASGANVLTF.